These 16 T cell receptor beta chains share one sample of origin, sequenced in a study of PD-L1 blockade in urothelial cancer (dated by TCRdb to the late 2010s). This specimen's time point label, per the study, means: pretreatment peripheral blood. Library preparation employed the immunoSEQ multiplex PCR assay. TCRdb limited this immuneACCESS table to in-frame rearrangements with V and J called. A share of clones is missing; checked studies link under half to unresolved V genes, and the rest is unexplained. The sample contains around 33,000 clones, roughly 80% of them found a single time. Of the sample, 6.8% is held by the ten largest clones. The sequencing used PBMCs, collected around atezolizumab (anti-PD-L1) treatment. The receptors shown here come from a man between 60 and 75 years old with urothelial cancer.

The V call is TRBV7-9, the J call TRBJ2-7, with D possibly TRBD2 on 6 matching bases. V was clipped by 1 base and J by 1 base, with 8 bases between them. This CDR3 is built from 14 residues. Germline assignment: CDR1 SEHNR and CDR2 FQNEAQ (reference sequence). The CDR3 region is CASSLDRESYEQYF. The CDR3 nucleotides read TGTGCCAGCAGCTTAGACCGGGAGTCCTACGAGCAGTACTTC.

This sequence joins TRBV30 and TRBJ2-2, with D unresolved. Trimming stripped 2 bases from V and 8 bases from J, with 6 bases between. The CDR3 is 11 residues long. Per germline, CDR1 GTSNPN and CDR2 SVGIG (reference sequence). For the CDR3, the DNA is TGTGCCTGGAGTCCACGGGGGGAGCTGTTTTTT. As protein: CAWSPRGELFF.

The V and J genes are TRBV19 and TRBJ2-5, with 10 bases lining up with TRBD2. There are 15 residues in the CDR3. V lost 4 bases and J lost 6; bases outside the gene matches: 8. The germline V gene has CDR1 LNHDA and CDR2 SQIVND (reference sequence). The CDR3 loop reads CASSRAGGLEQTQYF. In nucleotides, the CDR3 is TGTGCCAGTAGTAGAGCGGGGGGGCTCGAGCAGACCCAGTACTTC.

V usage is TRBV2 and J usage is TRBJ2-3; 8 bases match TRBD2. The length of the CDR3 is 14 residues. CDR1 and CDR2 from the germline V gene are SNHLY and FYNNEI. Germline trimming cut 8 bases from V and 7 bases from J; bases unmatched to any gene: 11. The CDR3 DNA follows: TGTGCCAGCCGTCCCCGGCGGGGGGAATATACGCAGTATTTT. Amino acids: CASRPRRGEYTQYF.

The chain combines TRBV5-8 with TRBJ2-2; 7 bases line up with TRBD1. CDR1 is SGHTS, CDR2 YDEGEE, per germline. There are 16 residues in the CDR3. Germline trimming cut 0 bases from V and 2 bases from J; bases unmatched to any gene: 4. The DNA for the CDR3 is TGTGCCAGCAGCTTGGATCGAGGGGGCAACACCGGGGAGCTGTTTTTT. The encoded protein is CASSLDRGGNTGELFF.

The gene calls are TRBV2 and TRBJ2-1; no reliable D call. The ends were cut back, 6 bases at V and 4 bases at J, with 10 bases in the middle. The CDR3 has 13 residues. Germline lookup yields CDR1 SNHLY and CDR2 FYNNEI. The CDR3 DNA reads as TGTGCCAGCAGCACCAGCGAGTACAATGAGCAGTTCTTC. Encoded protein: CASSTSEYNEQFF.

This chain joins TRBV4-2 and TRBJ2-5, with TRBD1 matching over 7 bases. J was trimmed by 9 bases and V by 0 bases; bases with no gene match: 7. This CDR3 contains 14 residues. Looked up from germline, CDR1 is LGHNA and CDR2 is YNFKEQ. The CDR3 coding sequence is TGTGCCAGCAGCCAAGAATTCCTCACAGGGGCCCAGTACTTC. Its protein product is CASSQEFLTGAQYF.

This clone was detected once. J is TRBJ2-1 and V is TRBV2; a weak D match, TRBD1 (6 bases). The V and J ends lost 5 bases and 9 bases respectively, with 14 bases between them. In germline, CDR1 is SNHLY, CDR2 FYNNEI. The CDR3 totals 13 residues. The CDR3 spells CASSFNRDVEQFF. CDR3 nucleotide sequence: TGTGCCAGCAGTTTTAACAGGGATGTTGAGCAGTTCTTC.

The CDR3 loop is CASSWDTNTGELFF. The CDR3 DNA reads as TGCGCCAGCAGCTGGGACACTAACACCGGGGAGCTGTTTTTT. This chain uses TRBV5-1 with TRBJ2-2, with D maybe TRBD1 (6 bases). The CDR3 sequence is 14 residues long. Germline V lookup: CDR1 SGHRS, CDR2 YFSETQ. The V end lost 3 bases, the J end lost 2 bases, and 8 bases lay between the germline ends.

The CDR3 region has the DNA TGTGCCAGCAGCCCCCCCCAAACGCTTACTAGCGGTAAGACCTACGAGCAGTACTTC. Protein: CASSPPQTLTSGKTYEQYF. The chain uses TRBV7-9 and TRBJ2-7; 8 bases match TRBD2. This CDR3 contains 19 residues. V gave up 5 bases and J gave up 2 bases; unmatched junction bases: 20. CDR1 and CDR2 from the germline V gene are SEHNR and FQNEAQ (reference sequence). The full variable domain, completed using reference TRBV7-9 and TRBJ2-7, is DTGVSQNPRHKITKRGQNVTFRCDPISEHNRLYWYRQTLGQGPEFLTYFQNEAQLEKSRLLSDRFSAERPKGSFSTLEIQRTEQGDSAMYLCASSPPQTLTSGKTYEQYFGPGTRLTVT.

This clone was seen only once. The CDR3 sequence: CASGQGHEKLFF. DNA of the CDR3: TGTGCCAGCGGACAGGGACATGAAAAACTGTTTTTT. The genes are TRBV27 and TRBJ1-4; TRBD1 matches 8 bases. J was trimmed by 6 bases and V by 8 bases; bases with no gene match: 2. The CDR3 consists of 12 residues. CDR1 is MNHEY, CDR2 SMNVEV, per germline (reference sequence). Supplemented by reference TRBV27 and TRBJ1-4, the full variable domain reads EAQVTQNPRYLITVTGKKLTVTCSQNMNHEYMSWYRQDPGLGLRQIYYSMNVEVTDKGDVPEGYKVSRKEKRNFPLILESPSPNQTSLYFCASGQGHEKLFFGSGTQLSVL.

J is TRBJ2-7 and V is TRBV18; possibly TRBD2 for D (5 bases). CDR1 and CDR2 (germline): KGHSH, LQKENI. The CDR3 runs 15 residues. V was cut by 3 bases and J by 5 bases, with 17 bases left in between. The CDR3 nucleotides read TGTGCCAGCTCACCTGAGGCCGGGTATAGCGACGAGCAGTACTTC. Encoded protein: CASSPEAGYSDEQYF.

The chain joins TRBV5-8 to TRBJ2-5; the D gene is possibly TRBD1 (6 bases). CDR1 SGHTS and CDR2 YDEGEE come from the germline V gene. The CDR3 is 15 amino acids. V lost 4 bases to trimming and J lost 5 bases, with 18 bases between them. This CDR3 is CASSLTGTRGETQYF. CDR3 coding DNA: TGTGCCAGCAGCCTTACCGGGACGAGGGGGGAGACCCAGTACTTC. The variable domain in full, completed from reference TRBV5-8 and TRBJ2-5, reads EAGVTQSPTHLIKTRGQQATLRCSPISGHTSVYWYQQALGLGLQFLLWYDEGEERNRGNFPPRFSGRQFPNYSSELNVNALELEDSALYLCASSLTGTRGETQYFGPGTRLLVL.

The chain employs TRBV2 and TRBJ2-5; D is unresolved. CDR3 size: 11 residues. Germline CDR1 and CDR2: SNHLY and FYNNEI. V was shortened by 6 bases and J by 7 bases, with 9 bases between the two germline ends. The DNA for the CDR3 is TGTGCCAGCAGACTATCCAGGACCCAGTACTTC. Translation: CASRLSRTQYF. Filled out from reference TRBV2 and TRBJ2-5, the complete variable domain reads EPEVTQTPSHQVTQMGQEVILRCVPISNHLYFYWYRQILGQKVEFLVSFYNNEISEKSEIFDDQFSVERPDGSNFTLKIRSTKLEDSAMYFCASRLSRTQYFGPGTRLLVL.

This clone was observed a handful of times. The rearrangement uses TRBV5-1 and TRBJ2-1; maybe TRBD2 (5 bases). Germline CDR1 is SGHRS and CDR2 is YFSETQ. CDR3 size: 13 residues. Trimming took 4 bases from V and 7 from J, leaving 12 bases between them. The CDR3 coding sequence is TGCGCCAGCAGCAAGGACTTTGGAAATGAGCAGTTCTTC. Its protein product is CASSKDFGNEQFF.

The rearrangement joins TRBV7-2 to TRBJ1-1; D is ambiguous. The CDR3 is 14 residues long. V lost 1 base and J lost 2, with 8 bases in between. Looked up from germline, CDR1 is SGHTA and CDR2 is FQGNSA. CDR3 nucleotide sequence: TGTGCCAGCAGCTTAGATCAGGTTAACACTGAAGCTTTCTTT. Its translation is CASSLDQVNTEAFF.